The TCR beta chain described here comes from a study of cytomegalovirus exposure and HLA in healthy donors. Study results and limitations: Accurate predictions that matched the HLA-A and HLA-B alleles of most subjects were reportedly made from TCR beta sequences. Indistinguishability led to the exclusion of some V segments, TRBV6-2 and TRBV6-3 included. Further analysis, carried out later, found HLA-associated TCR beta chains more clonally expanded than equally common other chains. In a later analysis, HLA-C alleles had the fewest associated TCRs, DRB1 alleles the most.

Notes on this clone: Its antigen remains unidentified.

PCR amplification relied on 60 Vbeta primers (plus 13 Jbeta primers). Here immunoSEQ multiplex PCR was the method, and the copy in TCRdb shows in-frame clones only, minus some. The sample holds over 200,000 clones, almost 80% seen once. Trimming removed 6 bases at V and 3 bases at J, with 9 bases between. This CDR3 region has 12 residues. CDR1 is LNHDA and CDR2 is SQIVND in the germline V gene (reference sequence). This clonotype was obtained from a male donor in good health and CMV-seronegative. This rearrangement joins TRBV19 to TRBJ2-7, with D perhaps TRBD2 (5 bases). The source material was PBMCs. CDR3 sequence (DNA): TGTGCCAGTAGGACGGGAAACTACGAGCAGTACTTC. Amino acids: CASRTGNYEQYF.